This entry lists 23 T cell receptor beta chains sequenced from one sample in a study of T-cell memory formation after mild COVID-19 (dated by TCRdb to the early 2020s). The protocol used for the library was 5' RACE. TCRdb lists the instrument as Illumina NovaSeq 6000. TCRdb's own reprocessing of the public reads used fastp at Q25 and MiXCR and kept productive beta chains. CDR3 protein sequences are deduplicated, and each keeps its most common genes and DNA. This sample comprises just under 350,000 distinct CDR3 sequences, 10% to 15% of them detected only once. 20% to 25% of the sample lies in the top ten. The sequenced material came from PBMCs or a T cell subset sorted from them (not recorded which). These receptors were obtained from a man aged 18-30 years who had mild COVID-19 (a few samples of this study predate the infection). The sample titles of this study are shuffled in the database, so cell type and time point are left out; the donor was told from shared clones.

This chain connects TRBV20-1 to TRBJ1-5; D call uncertain. This CDR3 is built from 14 residues. Looked up from germline, CDR1 is DFQATT and CDR2 is SNEGSKA (reference sequence). Trimming took 4 bases from V and 2 from J, leaving 12 bases between them. The CDR3 region has the DNA TGCAGTGCTACCAAAGATTATGGCAATCAGCCCCAGCATTTT. This translates into CSATKDYGNQPQHF.

This clonotype came up many times. The J gene is TRBJ1-2, the V gene TRBV12-3 or TRBV12-4, with D unclear. Between the trimmed V and J ends, which lost 4 bases and 6 bases, there was a span of 12 bases. The CDR3 sequence is 13 residues long. This chain's CDR3 is CASSSMAGHGYTF. The CDR3 DNA is TGTGCCAGCAGTTCGATGGCAGGTCATGGCTACACCTTC.

This clonotype was observed at least ten times. This chain links TRBV5-5 with TRBJ1-5, with TRBD1 as a possible D gene (5 bases). Per the germline V gene, CDR1 is SGHKS and CDR2 is YYEKEE (reference sequence). Trimming left V 4 bases short and J 9 bases short, with 14 bases between. The CDR3 runs to 13 residues. The CDR3 loop reads CASSLGAQGPQHF. The CDR3 DNA follows: TGTGCCAGCAGCCTTGGGGCCCAGGGGCCCCAGCATTTT. The full variable domain, completed using reference TRBV5-5 and TRBJ1-5, is DAGVTQSPTHLIKTRGQQVTLRCSPISGHKSVSWYQQVLGQGPQFIFQYYEKEERGRGNFPDRFSARQFPNYSSELNVNALLLGDSALYLCASSLGAQGPQHFGDGTRLSIL.

In nucleotides, the CDR3 is TGCGCCAGCAGCGGACAGGGTCGCGCTGAAGCTTTCTTT. It specifies CASSGQGRAEAFF. The chain joins TRBV10-2 to TRBJ1-1, with TRBD1 matching 8 bases. The V segment lost 6 bases and the J segment 6 bases; nucleotides outside the gene matches: 6. This CDR3 comprises 13 residues. Germline assignment: CDR1 WSHSY and CDR2 SAAADI.

The V gene is TRBV20-1, the J gene TRBJ1-2; D gene ambiguous. The CDR3 loop spans 13 amino acids. The V end was cut by 3 bases, the J end by 5 bases, with 13 bases between. CDR1 and CDR2 from the germline V gene are DFQATT and SNEGSKA (reference sequence). The DNA for the CDR3 is TGCAGTGCTAGTGTGTGGGAAGGATATGGCTACACCTTC. Its protein is CSASVWEGYGYTF.

This clonotype has ten or more counts. V is TRBV5-1 and J is TRBJ1-1; no definite D call. Deletions cut 1 base from V and 5 bases from J, with 9 bases between. The CDR3 length is 13 residues. CDR1 SGHRS and CDR2 YFSETQ come from the germline V gene. The CDR3 DNA is TGCGCCAGCAGCTTGACGGGCAGGACTGAAGCTTTCTTT. It codes for CASSLTGRTEAFF.

This rearrangement joins TRBV28 to TRBJ1-2; D may be TRBD1 (5 bases). The CDR3 consists of 17 residues. V lost 3 bases to trimming and J lost 6 bases, with 23 bases between them. Germline CDR1 is MDHEN and CDR2 is SYDVKM. CDR3 protein: CASSFVGGRGQVDGYTF. CDR3 nucleotides: TGTGCCAGCAGTTTTGTCGGGGGTCGCGGGCAGGTGGATGGCTACACCTTC.

The table lists this clonotype with a few counts. The CDR3 bases are TGTGCCAGCAGCCAAGGGGGGTCCCGTAATGAGCAGTTCTTC. It specifies CASSQGGSRNEQFF. The V gene is TRBV3-1, the J gene TRBJ2-1, with D possibly being TRBD1 or TRBD2 (5 bases each). The CDR3 contains 14 residues. The V and J ends lost 1 base and 7 bases respectively, with 11 bases between them. Germline CDR1 LGHDT, CDR2 YNNKEL (reference sequence).

This clonotype showed up just a few times. V usage is TRBV5-6 and J usage is TRBJ2-1; possible D gene TRBD2, 6 bases. The CDR3 has 19 amino acids. Germline CDR1 SGHDT, CDR2 YYEEEE. V lost 3 bases, J lost 3 bases, and 25 bases lay in between. CDR3 sequence reads: CASSYRDSGIGGHYNEQFF. The CDR3 DNA reads TGTGCCAGCAGCTACCGGGACTCCGGTATCGGAGGGCACTACAATGAGCAGTTCTTC.

This chain uses TRBV20-1 with TRBJ1-4; a possible D gene is TRBD1 (5 bases). The CDR3 sequence is 14 residues long. Trimming left V 1 base short and J 4 bases short, with 10 bases between. CDR1 DFQATT and CDR2 SNEGSKA come from the germline V gene (reference sequence). In nucleotides, the CDR3 is TGCAGTGCTAGAGTGGCAGGGTTTAATGAAAAACTGTTTTTT. This translates into CSARVAGFNEKLFF.

This clonotype was counted between two and nine times. The chain employs TRBV7-2 and TRBJ2-2; no clear D gene. The CDR3 is made up of 14 amino acids. Germline V gene sequence: CDR1 SGHTA, CDR2 FQGNSA. V lost 5 bases, J lost 4 bases, and 11 bases lay in between. CDR3 loop: CASSPSPGTGELFF. The DNA of the CDR3 is TGTGCCAGCAGCCCCAGTCCGGGCACCGGGGAGCTGTTTTTT.

The gene calls are TRBV20-1 and TRBJ2-4; no clear D. Germline V CDR1 and CDR2: DFQATT, SNEGSKA (reference sequence). V was pared by 3 bases and J by 3 bases, with 9 bases between. CDR3 length: 13 amino acids. Written as DNA, the CDR3 is TGCAGTGCTAGTGGCGGAGACAAAAACATTCAGTACTTC. Translated, it gives CSASGGDKNIQYF.

The chain recombines TRBV12-3 or TRBV12-4 with TRBJ2-2; D might be TRBD1 (5 bases). The CDR3 is made up of 14 amino acids. V was pared by 4 bases and J by 4 bases, with 10 bases between. DNA of the CDR3: TGTGCCAGCAGTTCAGCAGGGCGCACCGGGGAGCTGTTTTTT. This translates into CASSSAGRTGELFF.

This clonotype was counted between two and nine times. This chain joins TRBV7-2 and TRBJ2-5; TRBD2 aligns across 13 bases. The ends lost 5 bases at V and 4 bases at J; junction bases unmatched: 7. The CDR3 has 16 residues. The germline V gene encodes CDR1 SGHTA and CDR2 FQGNSA. The CDR3 sequence: CASSVQLAGGSETQYF. The DNA of the CDR3 is TGTGCCAGCAGCGTTCAACTAGCGGGGGGGTCAGAGACCCAGTACTTC.

This rearrangement joins TRBV7-2 to TRBJ1-2; TRBD1 matches 8 bases. The CDR3 spans 16 residues. The ends lost 0 bases at V and 8 bases at J; junction bases unmatched: 11. Germline V gives CDR1 SGHTA, CDR2 FQGNSA. For the CDR3, the DNA is TGTGCCAGCAGCTTAGCTTTTCGGACAGGGAACGGGGGCTACACCTTC. It encodes CASSLAFRTGNGGYTF.

Ten or more counts support this clonotype. This chain uses TRBV5-5 with TRBJ1-2, with D perhaps matching TRBD1 (5 bases). This CDR3 is 16 amino acids long. Trimming pared 0 bases from V and 3 bases from J, leaving 15 bases between. Germline CDR1 is SGHKS and CDR2 is YYEKEE (reference sequence). CDR3: CASSLVNQGSDYGYTF. The CDR3, as DNA: TGTGCCAGCAGCTTGGTCAATCAGGGTTCGGACTATGGCTACACCTTC.

This sequence joins TRBV29-1 and TRBJ2-3; 8 bases fit TRBD2. The CDR3 has 14 residues. Germline V CDR1 and CDR2: SQVTM, ANQGSEA. The V and J ends lost 3 bases and 5 bases, in that order; junction bases with no gene match: 7. The CDR3 nucleotides are TGCAGCGTTGACCCAGCGGGGGTTAGAGATACGCAGTATTTT. Encoded protein: CSVDPAGVRDTQYF.

This chain links TRBV5-6 with TRBJ1-4, with 7 bases matching TRBD1. Germline CDR1 reads SGHDT; CDR2 reads YYEEEE. The CDR3 is 15 amino acids. Trimming at V came to 4 bases and at J to 8 bases, leaving 11 bases not matched to a gene. CDR3 loop: CASSRAGTAEEKLFF. In DNA form, the CDR3 reads TGTGCCAGCAGCAGAGCCGGGACAGCGGAGGAAAAACTGTTTTTT.

The rearrangement links TRBV14 to TRBJ2-3; D ambiguous. The CDR3 sequence is 13 residues long. Germline lookup yields CDR1 SGHDN and CDR2 FVKESK. V was pared by 2 bases and J by 3 bases, with 6 bases between. The CDR3 DNA reads TGTGCCAGCAGCCAAACGCGGACAGATACGCAGTATTTT. Translating it yields CASSQTRTDTQYF.

The chain recombines TRBV10-3 with TRBJ1-1, with D unclear. Germline V lookup: CDR1 ENHRY, CDR2 SYGVKD. With 8 bases removed from V and 3 bases from J, the gap between germline ends came to 16 bases. The CDR3 has 14 residues. CDR3 sequence (DNA): TGTGCCATCCGAGGTAGGGCCCCGGACACTGAAGCTTTCTTT. Residues: CAIRGRAPDTEAFF.

The chain employs TRBV6-2 or TRBV6-3 and TRBJ2-5; possible D gene TRBD2, 5 bases. Germline lookup yields CDR1 MNHEY and CDR2 SVGEGT. V lost 6 bases and J 7 bases, leaving 12 bases between the germline ends. This CDR3 region has 12 residues. In DNA form, the CDR3 reads TGTGCCAGCAGCCTACTAGGTGGGACCCAGTACTTC. Its translation: CASSLLGGTQYF.

This clonotype has only a few counts. The rearrangement uses TRBV7-6 and TRBJ1-5, with a possible D match to TRBD1 (5 bases). The CDR3 runs to 15 residues. Germline loops: CDR1 SGHVS, CDR2 FNYEAQ. Trimming pared 5 bases from V and 7 bases from J, leaving 18 bases between. This CDR3 reads CASSPVGARGQPQHF. The DNA for the CDR3 is TGTGCCAGCAGCCCCGTTGGGGCGCGGGGGCAGCCCCAGCATTTT.

This clonotype turned up a few times. This chain connects TRBV29-1 to TRBJ2-1, with 7 bases aligning to TRBD2. The V gene end was trimmed by 5 bases and the J gene end by 9 bases; junction bases not matched to a gene: 16. The CDR3 loop spans 15 amino acids. Germline V gene lookup returns CDR1 SQVTM and CDR2 ANQGSEA. CDR3 sequence (DNA): TGCAGCGTTCCTGGGACTCTAGCGGCCTTAAGTGAGCAGTTCTTC. This sequence encodes CSVPGTLAALSEQFF.